The present T cell receptor (beta chain) was sequenced within a study of cytomegalovirus exposure and HLA in healthy donors. With 60 Vbeta and 13 Jbeta primers, the PCR was carried out. Using immunoSEQ multiplex PCR, the repertoire was profiled, and TCRdb retains in-frame clones only, with some absent. Of some 120,000 clones listed, roughly 78% are singletons. The CDR3 spans 16 residues. V lost 3 bases to trimming and J lost 4 bases; unmatched junction nucleotides: 10. CDR1 is SGDLS, CDR2 YYNGEE, per germline. This clone was counted at least ten times. This sequence joins TRBV9 and TRBJ1-1, with 9 bases identical to TRBD1. The sequence came from a male donor in good health and CMV-seronegative. The sample consisted of PBMCs. This chain's CDR3 is CASSAPKGQGVTEAFF. The CDR3 region has the DNA TGTGCCAGCAGCGCCCCCAAGGGACAGGGTGTCACTGAAGCTTTCTTT.